Each of the 14 T cell receptor beta chains below was sequenced from the same sample in a study of blood T cell dynamics during melanoma immunotherapy. This sample's time point: pre-treatment baseline. Assay: immunoSEQ multiplex PCR; the TCRdb copy retains only in-frame clones and omits some. The sample includes some 20,000 clones, nearly 90% of them seen just once. The source material was blood, sampled from a patient treated with checkpoint blockade. These receptors originate from a human donor with melanoma.

The genes are TRBV29-1 and TRBJ2-5; a weak D match, TRBD2 (6 bases). The J call is doubtful: the DNA matches TRBJ2-7 better. Germline V gene lookup returns CDR1 SQVTM and CDR2 ANQGSEA. This CDR3 region has 14 residues. The CDR3 loop reads CSVEGGGTLREQYF. CDR3 DNA sequence: TGCAGCGTTGAGGGCGGCGGGACGTTACGCGAGCAGTACTTC.

The V and J genes are TRBV2 and TRBJ2-7; possibly TRBD2 for D (5 bases). Germline CDR1 and CDR2: SNHLY and FYNNEI. The CDR3 runs 15 residues. Trimming took 2 bases from V and 2 from J, leaving 13 bases between them. CDR3 protein: CASSERLLGTYEQYF. The CDR3 bases are TGTGCCAGCAGTGAACGGCTACTCGGGACCTACGAGCAGTACTTC.

This chain joins TRBV19 and TRBJ1-1, with unresolved D. V was pared by 1 base and J by 7 bases, with 10 bases between. This CDR3 spans 13 amino acids. The germline CDR1 and CDR2 sequences are LNHDA and SQIVND (reference sequence). In DNA form, the CDR3 reads TGTGCCAGTAGTATAGGCAGTCGTTTTGAAGCTTTCTTT. As protein: CASSIGSRFEAFF.

The chain links TRBV19 to TRBJ2-7; 9 bases are a match to TRBD2. There are 13 residues in the CDR3. J was trimmed by 3 bases and V by 5 bases; bases with no gene match: 2. The germline V gene encodes CDR1 LNHDA and CDR2 SQIVND (reference sequence). CDR3 sequence: CASSETSGYEQYF. The CDR3 DNA is TGTGCCAGTAGTGAGACTAGCGGCTACGAGCAGTACTTC.

V is TRBV6-1 and J is TRBJ1-1; D unresolved. V shed 2 bases and J shed 3 bases, with 7 bases lying between them. The CDR3 has 13 residues. The germline gives CDR1 MNHNS, CDR2 SASEGT. In nucleotides, the CDR3 is TGTGCCAGCAGTGAAAATTGGCACACTGAAGCTTTCTTT. This gives the protein CASSENWHTEAFF.

The rearrangement uses TRBV30 and TRBJ1-6; the D is unclear. V shed 7 bases and J shed 0 bases, with 7 bases lying between them. Germline V gene sequence: CDR1 GTSNPN, CDR2 SVGIG (reference sequence). The CDR3 consists of 13 residues. DNA for the CDR3: TGTGCCTCAGCGACCTCCTATAATTCACCCCTCCACTTT. Encoded protein: CASATSYNSPLHF.

The chain uses TRBV5-8 and TRBJ2-7, with 9 positions matching TRBD1. After removal of 4 bases from V and 6 bases from J, the junction contained 8 bases not matched to a gene. Germline CDR1 and CDR2: SGHTS and YDEGEE. The length of the CDR3 is 14 residues. The CDR3 spells CASSTPGQGSEQYF. CDR3 DNA sequence: TGTGCCAGCAGCACCCCGGGACAGGGTTCCGAGCAGTACTTC.

V gene TRBV9 combines with J gene TRBJ2-7; a weak D match, TRBD2 (5 bases). Germline V lookup: CDR1 SGDLS, CDR2 YYNGEE. The V and J ends lost 2 bases and 4 bases respectively, with 10 bases between them. This CDR3 contains 13 residues. The CDR3 loop is CASSVHEGYEQYF. Here the CDR3 DNA reads TGTGCCAGCAGCGTCCATGAGGGTTACGAGCAGTACTTC.

The V call is TRBV27, the J call TRBJ2-5; 8 nucleotides align to TRBD2. The J call may be in error: the DNA end matches TRBJ2-7 better. This CDR3 comprises 14 residues. Germline values: CDR1 MNHEY, CDR2 SMNVEV (reference sequence). The CDR3 region is CASSSFREGYEQYF. The CDR3 DNA reads as TGTGCCAGCAGTTCTTTTCGGGAGGGCTACGAGCAGTACTTC.

CDR3 nucleotides: TGTGCCAGCAGCTTTGACCGGGAAGGCTACACCTTC. As protein: CASSFDREGYTF. V gene TRBV7-8 combines with J gene TRBJ1-2; D is undetermined. V was cut by 3 bases and J by 8 bases, with 10 bases left in between. Germline CDR1 reads SGHVS; CDR2 reads FQNEAQ. The CDR3 totals 12 residues. Full variable domain (outside the CDR3, taken from reference TRBV7-8 and TRBJ1-2): GAGVSQSPRYKVAKRGQDVALRCDPISGHVSLFWYQQALGQGPEFLTYFQNEAQLDKSGLPSDRFFAERPEGSVSTLKIQRTQQEDSAVYLCASSFDREGYTFGSGTRLTVV.

The rearrangement joins TRBV19 to TRBJ1-2, with D hard to call. Germline CDR1 LNHDA, CDR2 SQIVND (reference sequence). The CDR3 loop spans 15 amino acids. V was cut by 11 bases and J by 3 bases, with 22 bases left in between. This CDR3 reads CASKRPGGTDYGYTF. The CDR3 region has the DNA TGTGCCTCAAAGCGCCCCGGAGGAACAGACTATGGCTACACCTTC.

This chain joins TRBV7-9 and TRBJ1-6; no definite D call. CDR1 and CDR2 from the germline V gene are SEHNR and FQNEAQ (reference sequence). Trimming shortened V by 2 bases and J by 7 bases, and 12 bases separated the two germline ends. This CDR3 is built from 15 residues. This CDR3 reads CASSLYGSENSPLHF. The CDR3 DNA is TGTGCCAGCAGCTTATACGGCAGCGAGAATTCACCCCTCCACTTT. The full variable domain, rest sourced from reference TRBV7-9 and TRBJ1-6, is DTGVSQNPRHKITKRGQNVTFRCDPISEHNRLYWYRQTLGQGPEFLTYFQNEAQLEKSRLLSDRFSAERPKGSFSTLEIQRTEQGDSAMYLCASSLYGSENSPLHFGNGTRLTVT.

This chain uses TRBV7-6 with TRBJ1-3; 9 nucleotides align to TRBD1. The CDR3 covers 16 residues. V trimming: 5 bases; J trimming: 7 bases; junction bases outside the gene matches: 12. Germline CDR1 is SGHVS and CDR2 is FNYEAQ. The DNA of the CDR3 is TGTGCCAGCAGCCCTACAGGGGGCGGCAACCATAACACCATATATTTT. Amino acid sequence: CASSPTGGGNHNTIYF.

This clone is a singleton in its sample. The J gene is TRBJ2-1, the V gene TRBV18; D may be TRBD1 (6 bases). With 6 bases removed from V and 3 bases from J, the gap between germline ends came to 12 bases. Germline loops: CDR1 KGHSH, CDR2 LQKENI. The CDR3 is 14 amino acids. CDR3 nucleotide sequence: TGTGCCAGCTCCGTTAAAGGGGGCTACAATGAGCAGTTCTTC. This codes for CASSVKGGYNEQFF. The variable domain in full, with the rest retrieved from reference TRBV18 and TRBJ2-1, is NAGVMQNPRHLVRRRGQEARLRCSPMKGHSHVYWYRQLPEEGLKFMVYLQKENIIDESGMPKERFSAEFPKEGPSILRIQQVVRGDSAAYFCASSVKGGYNEQFFGPGTRLTVL.